The text below deals with one TCR beta chain. What it binds is unknown. This entry comes from a study of T cells in Graves' hyperthyroidism and ophthalmopathy. Points from the study as a whole: The blood repertoire included most of the expanded thyroid clonotypes above 0.001.

This CDR3 is built from 20 residues. V lost 1 base, J lost 1 base, and 14 bases stayed unmatched. The germline CDR1 and CDR2 sequences are SGHTA and FQGNSA. The CDR3 regions of TCR beta were amplified from RNA transcripts. During a first-round RT-PCR of the TCR CDR3, the HTBI primer set was used. TCRdb independently ran MiXCR on the multiplex PCR reads; one entry per CDR3 protein. The sample holds more than 350,000 distinct CDR3 sequences, under 15% seen once. Input material: blood. This sequence originates from a woman in her 30s with Graves' hyperthyroidism. This chain joins TRBV7-2 and TRBJ2-4; TRBD2 matches at 9 bases. This CDR3 is CASSLESGRIVSQAKNIQYF. CDR3 bases: TGTGCCAGCAGCTTAGAAAGCGGGAGGATAGTTTCGCAGGCCAAAAACATTCAGTACTTC.